This T cell receptor (beta chain) originates from a study of T cells in Graves' hyperthyroidism and ophthalmopathy. As for the study in general: Peripheral blood sampling occurred at initial diagnosis, before any treatment.

The sample holds a few counts of this clonotype. Its target is not known. Using RNA transcripts as the source, TCR beta CDR3 regions were amplified. The TCR CDR3 first-round RT-PCR relied on the HTBI primer set. TCRdb redid the calling of the multiplex PCR reads with MiXCR, one entry per CDR3 protein. Of roughly 520,000 distinct CDR3 sequences listed, around a quarter are singletons. The CDR3 is 17 residues long. Trimming removed 0 bases from V and 0 bases from J; junction bases left unmatched: 5. In germline, CDR1 is SGHNT, CDR2 YYREEE (reference sequence). Study results and caveats: The model anticipated ophthalmopathy a median about 7 months pre-onset.

Sample: blood. The rearrangement joins TRBV5-4 to TRBJ2-2; 7 nucleotides line up with TRBD2. The clonotype was recovered from a woman between 25 and 40 years old with Graves' ophthalmopathy. The CDR3 region is CASSLAVAGANTGELFF. The CDR3 region has the DNA TGTGCCAGCAGCTTGGCGGTAGCGGGTGCGAACACCGGGGAGCTGTTTTTT.